These 17 T cell receptor beta chains originate from one sample sequenced in a study of T cell responses to AZD1222 COVID-19 vaccine. The protocol was immunoSEQ multiplex PCR, while the TCRdb copy is restricted to in-frame clones and leaves out a portion. The sample contains around 160,000 clones, approximately 94% of which appear only once. Sequencing was performed on peripheral blood, taken on day 0 of AZD1222 vaccination. The receptors here all came from an adult in good health.

V is TRBV9 and J is TRBJ2-3; TRBD1 matches 8 bases. CDR1 is SGDLS, CDR2 YYNGEE, per germline. CDR3 length: 15 residues. The V and J ends lost 2 bases and 0 bases, in that order; junction bases with no gene match: 2. In nucleotides, the CDR3 is TGTGCCAGCAGCGTGGGACAGGCAAGCACAGATACGCAGTATTTT. Protein product: CASSVGQASTDTQYF.

This chain uses TRBV5-1 with TRBJ1-2, with 12 bases that match TRBD1. CDR3 length equals 17 residues. J was trimmed by 7 bases and V by 4 bases; bases with no gene match: 14. Per germline, CDR1 SGHRS and CDR2 YFSETQ. In DNA form, the CDR3 reads TGCGCCAGCAGCAGCGGGACAGGGGGCGCTGGGGGCCCTGGCTACACCTTC. The encoded protein is CASSSGTGGAGGPGYTF.

The chain couples TRBV6-1 to TRBJ2-3; possible D gene TRBD2, 6 bases. V lost 1 base to trimming and J lost 8 bases, with 10 bases between them. The CDR3 extends over 13 amino acids. Germline loops: CDR1 MNHNS, CDR2 SASEGT. CDR3 coding DNA: TGTGCCAGCAGTGAAGTGGGACTGGGTACGCAGTATTTT. Translated: CASSEVGLGTQYF.

This chain connects TRBV7-8 to TRBJ1-2; no definite D call. V was trimmed by 4 bases and J by 4 bases, leaving 16 bases between them. Germline assignment: CDR1 SGHVS and CDR2 FQNEAQ. The CDR3 contains 15 residues. CDR3 region: CASSSLTGSSYGYTF. DNA of the CDR3: TGTGCCAGCAGCTCCTTGACGGGAAGTAGCTATGGCTACACCTTC.

V gene TRBV7-9 combines with J gene TRBJ1-2, with a tentative D call TRBD1 (5 bases). Trimming pared 3 bases from V and 7 bases from J, leaving 12 bases between. The CDR3 is 13 amino acids. CDR1 is SEHNR, CDR2 FQNEAQ, per germline (reference sequence). Here the CDR3 reads CASSLGGVGGYTF. The DNA for the CDR3 is TGTGCCAGCAGCTTGGGGGGAGTGGGTGGCTACACCTTC.

V and J are TRBV20-1 and TRBJ2-1; unclear D gene. The CDR3 runs to 11 residues. Trimming took 8 bases from V and 6 from J, leaving 11 bases between them. The germline V gene has CDR1 DFQATT and CDR2 SNEGSKA (reference sequence). Here the CDR3 reads CSPSTGNEQFF. The DNA for the CDR3 is TGCAGTCCTTCGACTGGCAATGAGCAGTTCTTC.

The V and J genes are TRBV7-6 and TRBJ1-1; weak D call: TRBD1 (5 bases). V was pared by 5 bases and J by 3 bases, with 13 bases between. CDR1 and CDR2 from the germline V gene are SGHVS and FNYEAQ. The CDR3 runs 14 residues. Here the CDR3 DNA reads TGTGCCAGCAGCCCGAGGGGCGGGGACACTGAAGCTTTCTTT. Its protein is CASSPRGGDTEAFF.

The chain carries TRBV5-8 and TRBJ2-7; maybe TRBD2 (7 bases). Trimming removed 2 bases at V and 3 bases at J, with 12 bases between. CDR3 length: 14 residues. CDR1 and CDR2 from the germline V gene are SGHTS and YDEGEE. DNA for the CDR3: TGTGCCAGCAGCTTAGGGGGAGGGATCTACGAGCAGTACTTC. Translation gives CASSLGGGIYEQYF.

This sequence joins TRBV6-5 and TRBJ2-3; 8 positions agree with TRBD2. The V gene's germline CDR1 is MNHEY and CDR2 SVGAGI. The CDR3 loop spans 15 amino acids. V gave up 8 bases and J gave up 2 bases; unmatched junction bases: 9. CDR3 residues: CASRFGGGHTDTQYF. CDR3 DNA: TGTGCCAGCCGGTTCGGCGGGGGGCACACAGATACGCAGTATTTT.

This rearrangement joins TRBV5-1 to TRBJ1-2; the D gene is possibly TRBD1 (6 bases). Looked up from germline, CDR1 is SGHRS and CDR2 is YFSETQ. Deletions cut 4 bases from V and 3 bases from J, with 16 bases between. The CDR3 runs to 15 residues. CDR3 sequence: CASSPVGGPDYGYTF. CDR3 nucleotides: TGCGCCAGCAGCCCTGTGGGGGGGCCGGACTATGGCTACACCTTC.

This clone was recorded once. V gene TRBV5-1 combines with J gene TRBJ2-5; D is unresolved. The ends were cut back, 0 bases at V and 3 bases at J, with 6 bases in the middle. Per the germline V gene, CDR1 is SGHRS and CDR2 is YFSETQ. The CDR3 consists of 13 residues. In nucleotides, the CDR3 is TGCGCCAGCAGCTTGGTGGCAGAAGAGACCCAGTACTTC. Its translation is CASSLVAEETQYF.

The genes are TRBV11-3 and TRBJ2-1; 7 bases fit TRBD2. From germline, CDR1 is SGHNT and CDR2 YENEEA. This CDR3 region has 14 residues. With 4 bases clipped from V and 7 bases from J, the junction kept 7 bases outside the gene matches. The CDR3 spells CASSSWDYGNEQFF. The CDR3 DNA reads TGTGCCAGCAGCTCCTGGGACTACGGGAATGAGCAGTTCTTC. Using reference TRBV11-3 and TRBJ2-1 for the parts outside the CDR3, the full variable domain is EAGVVQSPRYKIIEKKQPVAFWCNPISGHNTLYWYLQNLGQGPELLIRYENEEAVDDSQLPKDRFSAERLKGVDSTLKIQPAELGDSAVYLCASSSWDYGNEQFFGPGTRLTVL.

The chain is built from TRBV2 and TRBJ1-1; D gene unclear. The V end lost 6 bases, the J end lost 7 bases, and 6 bases lay between the germline ends. Germline V gene data show CDR1 as SNHLY and CDR2 as FYNNEI. This CDR3 region has 10 residues. CDR3 DNA sequence: TGTGCCAGCAGGCGGGGTGAAGCTTTCTTT. Translated: CASRRGEAFF.

The gene calls are TRBV27 and TRBJ1-1; 7 bases are shared with TRBD1. Germline V gives CDR1 MNHEY, CDR2 SMNVEV (reference sequence). The CDR3 spans 14 residues. V was clipped by 1 base and J by 6 bases; unmatched bases: 5. CDR3 bases: TGTGCCAGCAGTTTATATCCAGGGGGGGCTGAAGCTTTCTTT. The encoded protein is CASSLYPGGAEAFF.

This chain joins TRBV5-1 and TRBJ2-7, with D maybe TRBD1 (5 bases). The V end was cut by 0 bases, the J end by 4 bases, with 17 bases between. The CDR3 is 16 residues long. Germline-derived CDR1 and CDR2 are SGHRS and YFSETQ. The CDR3 loop reads CASSLAAQGRGYEQYF. The CDR3 DNA sequence: TGCGCCAGCAGCTTGGCGGCGCAGGGAAGAGGTTACGAGCAGTACTTC.

The chain links TRBV7-9 to TRBJ1-6; maybe TRBD1 (6 bases). Germline V lookup: CDR1 SEHNR, CDR2 FQNEAQ (reference sequence). Trimming stripped 3 bases from V and 9 bases from J, with 9 bases between. The CDR3 runs 13 residues. The CDR3 DNA follows: TGTGCCAGCAGCTTCCAACAGGGTTCACCCCTCCACTTT. It specifies CASSFQQGSPLHF.

The V gene is TRBV25-1, the J gene TRBJ2-1, with TRBD1 as a possible D gene (5 bases). The V gene lost 3 bases and the J gene lost 7 bases, with 13 bases spanning the gap. The CDR3 loop spans 14 amino acids. The germline CDR1 and CDR2 sequences are MGHDK and SYGVNS. The chain's CDR3 is CASSERQLGNEQFF. CDR3 sequence (DNA): TGTGCCAGCAGTGAGAGACAGCTCGGAAATGAGCAGTTCTTC.